The clone carrying this TCR beta chain was counted only a few times. Antigen unknown. Trimming took off 8 bases at V and 3 bases at J, with 17 bases between the two ends. The germline CDR1 and CDR2 sequences are MNHEY and SMNVEV (reference sequence). The CDR3 is 15 residues long. These data come from a study of CD8 T cells in ankylosing spondylitis. Study-wide findings and caveats: Blood from ankylosing spondylitis patients appeared to carry a characteristic roughly 8-variant TCR beta motif.

By quantitative 5'-RACE with molecular barcodes, the TCR beta libraries were made. MiXCR was run by TCRdb on the 5' RACE reads, yielding one entry per CDR3 protein. This table has under 200,000 distinct CDR3 sequences, about 9.9% appearing once. V and J are TRBV27 and TRBJ2-1; D tentatively reads TRBD1 or TRBD2 (5 bases each). Source material: blood, either unsorted or a sorted T cell fraction (not recorded which). The source is a male donor with ankylosing spondylitis or in good health (not recorded which). CDR3 nucleotide sequence: TGTGCCAGCCGGGGCCAGGGCTTCTTCTACAATGAGCAGTTCTTC. Its translation is CASRGQGFFYNEQFF.